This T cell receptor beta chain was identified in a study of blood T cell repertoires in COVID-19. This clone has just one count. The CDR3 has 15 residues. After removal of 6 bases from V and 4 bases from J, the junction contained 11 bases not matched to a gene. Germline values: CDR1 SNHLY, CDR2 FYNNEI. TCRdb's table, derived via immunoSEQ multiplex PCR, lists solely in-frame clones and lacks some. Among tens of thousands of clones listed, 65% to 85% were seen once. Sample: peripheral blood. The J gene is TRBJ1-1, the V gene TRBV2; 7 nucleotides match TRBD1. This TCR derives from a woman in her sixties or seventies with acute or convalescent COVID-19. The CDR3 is CASSQQGKVGTEAFF. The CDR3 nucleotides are TGTGCCAGCAGCCAACAGGGGAAAGTCGGCACTGAAGCTTTCTTT.